The rows below give T cell receptor beta chains drawn from one sample of a study of blood T cell repertoires in COVID-19. Sequenced by immunoSEQ multiplex PCR; TCRdb stores in-frame clones only, minus some. Among 300,000 to 450,000 clones listed, roughly nine tenths were seen once. Sequenced input: PBMCs or T cells enriched from blood (not recorded which). These receptors originate from a man younger than 35 who had recovered from COVID-19. The CDR3 runs from the conserved cysteine through the conserved F or W. The D gene is left open where the match is weak. Size is omitted from some rows. Given values are once, few, many or a class for expanded clones.

TRBD1,-,TRBV5-4,TRBJ2-1,TGTGCCAGCAGCTTGGGGGGGACAGGCCTCAACAATGAGCAGTTCTTC,CASSLGGTGLNNEQFF
TRBD1,-,TRBV6-4,TRBJ2-6,TGTGCCAGCAGTCCCGGGACAGGAAACTCTGGGGCCAACGTCCTGACTTTC,CASSPGTGNSGANVLTF
-,-,TRBV7-3,TRBJ2-1,TGTGCCAGCAGCCGCCAGGCTGGGTCCTACAATGAGCAGTTCTTC,CASSRQAGSYNEQFF
-,few,TRBV6-4,TRBJ1-4,TGTGCCAGCAGTGCCCAGGCGGGGGAGACGGAAAAACTGTTTTTT,CASSAQAGETEKLFF
TRBD1,-,TRBV6-5,TRBJ2-7,TGTGCCAGCAAAGAACGACAGGGATTCTCCTACGAGCAGTACTTC,CASKERQGFSYEQYF
TRBD2,-,TRBV4-1,TRBJ2-3,TGCGCCAGCAGCCAAATAGCGGGAGAGCGGGATACGCAGTATTTT,CASSQIAGERDTQYF
-,-,TRBV11-2,TRBJ2-5,TGTGCCAGCAGCTTAGGTAGCCAAGAGACCCAGTACTTC,CASSLGSQETQYF
TRBD1,-,TRBV9,TRBJ1-1,TGTGCCAGCAGCCCCAGGACAGGGTACGGGGGCACTGAAGCTTTCTTT,CASSPRTGYGGTEAFF
TRBD1,-,TRBV18,TRBJ1-1,TGTGCCAGCTCACCCTGGACAGGGAGCATGAACACTGAAGCTTTCTTT,CASSPWTGSMNTEAFF
TRBD2,-,TRBV7-3,TRBJ2-3,TGTGCCAGCAGCTTGGCTAGCGGGGGGGCAGATACGCAGTATTTT,CASSLASGGADTQYF
-,once,TRBV12-2,TRBJ1-2,TGTGCAAGTCGCTTACGGGTTCCCTATGGCTACACCTTC,CASRLRVPYGYTF
TRBD1,-,TRBV19,TRBJ1-1,TGTGCCAGTAGTATTACAGGGGCCTTCAACACTGAAGCTTTCTTT,CASSITGAFNTEAFF
TRBD2,-,TRBV7-8,TRBJ2-5,TGTGCCAGCAGCCCCATCCTTCTAGCGGGAGACTTC,CASSPILLAGDF
TRBD1,-,TRBV3-1/TRBV3-2,TRBJ2-7,TGTGCCAGCAGCCTCCAGACCGGGACAGGGGATGGCGAGCAGTACTTC,CASSLQTGTGDGEQYF
-,-,TRBV11-3,TRBJ2-2,TGTGCCAGCAGCTTGCGGAAGGGGAACGGGGAGCTGTTTTTT,CASSLRKGNGELFF
-,-,TRBV2,TRBJ1-4,TGTGCCAGCCACAGGGACAAGAGTGGTGAAAAACTGTTTTTT,CASHRDKSGEKLFF
TRBD2,-,TRBV6-6,TRBJ2-7,TGTGCCAGCCACGGTAGCGGGATGACCTACGAGCAGTACTTC,CASHGSGMTYEQYF
TRBD1,-,TRBV5-1,TRBJ1-2,TGCGCCAGCTACCCAAGCCGGGACAGCAAACCCACCTTC,CASYPSRDSKPTF
TRBD2,-,TRBV5-6,TRBJ2-2,TGTGCCAGCAGCGGGACTAGCGGTGTCGCCGGGGAGCTGTTTTTT,CASSGTSGVAGELFF
-,-,TRBV7-2,TRBJ1-6,TGTGCCAGCCGAACCAGTCCACCAAATTCACCCCTCCACTTT,CASRTSPPNSPLHF
-,-,TRBV7-3,TRBJ2-2,TGTGCCAGCAGTGCCGCGGGTGAAACCACCGGGGAGCTGTTTTTT,CASSAAGETTGELFF
-,once,TRBV7-8,TRBJ1-2,TGTGCCAGCAGCTTCTGGGTGGCAGACTCCCCCTATGGCTACACCTTC,CASSFWVADSPYGYTF
TRBD2,-,TRBV9,TRBJ2-3,TGTGCCAGCAGCGACACGAATTCTAGCGGATGGCTGGCAGATACGCAGTATTTT,CASSDTNSSGWLADTQYF
TRBD2,-,TRBV12-3/TRBV12-4,TRBJ2-5,TGTGCCAGCAGTTTTCCAGCGGGGGGTGGCCAGTACTTC,CASSFPAGGGQYF
TRBD1,once,TRBV4-3,TRBJ2-2,TGCGCCAGCAGCAAACGACCAGGGGGCGTCGGGGAGCTGTTTTTT,CASSKRPGGVGELFF
TRBD2,-,TRBV7-2,TRBJ2-7,TGTGCCAGCACCCTAACCGGGGGGTACTACGAGCAGTACTTC,CASTLTGGYYEQYF
-,-,TRBV5-3,TRBJ2-1,TGTGCCAGAAAGCAGGGATATGAGCAGTTCTTC,CARKQGYEQFF
-,-,TRBV9,TRBJ1-5,TGTGCCAGCAGCGTAGGTTCCGGGTTCAGCAATCAGCCCCAGCATTTT,CASSVGSGFSNQPQHF
TRBD1,once,TRBV11-2,TRBJ1-5,TGTGCCAGCAGCTTAAACAGGGGGCAGGCCCAGCATTTT,CASSLNRGQAQHF
TRBD2,-,TRBV27,TRBJ2-1,TGTGCCAGCAGTGAACTAGCGGGAGGTTACGAGGGGGAGTTCTTC,CASSELAGGYEGEFF
-,-,TRBV28,TRBJ2-5,TGTGCCAGCGCCCGAGGAGGGGAAGAGACCCAGTACTTC,CASARGGEETQYF
-,-,TRBV5-1,TRBJ2-5,TGCGCCAGCCGCCAGGGGACCTCCTTAGAGACCCAGTACTTC,CASRQGTSLETQYF
-,-,TRBV5-5,TRBJ1-5,TGTGCCAGCAGCTTGGCCATGAGTACAGGGATCGGTCGTATTCAGCCCCAGCATTTT,CASSLAMSTGIGRIQPQHF
-,-,TRBV24-1,TRBJ2-2,TGTGCCACCAGTGATACCAGGAACACCGGGGAGCTGTTTTTT,CATSDTRNTGELFF
TRBD2,once,TRBV12-5,TRBJ2-3,TGTGCTAGTGGTTTTAGCGGGAGACAAGATACGCAGTATTTT,CASGFSGRQDTQYF
-,-,TRBV5-1,TRBJ2-2,TGCGCCAGCAGCATGGCCCCGGGGGGGGAGCTGTTTTTT,CASSMAPGGELFF
-,few,TRBV9,TRBJ1-2,TGTGCCAGCAGCGTAGACGGCAGGGCCACTAACTATGGCTACACCTTC,CASSVDGRATNYGYTF
-,-,TRBV5-8,TRBJ2-5,TGTGCCAGCAGCTTGGTTGGGGGGATTCACGAGACCCAGTACTTC,CASSLVGGIHETQYF
TRBD2,-,TRBV7-3,TRBJ2-1,TGTGCCAGCAGCACCACTAGCGGGATTATGGATGAGCAGTTCTTC,CASSTTSGIMDEQFF